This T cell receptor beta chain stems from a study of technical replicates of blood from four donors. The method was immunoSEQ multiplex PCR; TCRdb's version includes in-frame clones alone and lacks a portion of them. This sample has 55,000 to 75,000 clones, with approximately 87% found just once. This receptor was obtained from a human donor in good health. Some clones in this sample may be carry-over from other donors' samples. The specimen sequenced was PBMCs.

The DNA for the CDR3 is TGTGCCAGCAGCTTGACTCCAATAGCAGGCTACACCTTC. It yields the protein CASSLTPIAGYTF. The chain links TRBV7-8 to TRBJ1-2, with D unclear. The CDR3 loop spans 13 amino acids. V lost 3 bases to trimming and J lost 8 bases, with 13 bases between them. CDR1 SGHVS and CDR2 FQNEAQ come from the germline V gene.